What follows are 27 T cell receptor beta chains derived from one specimen sequenced in a study of blood T cell repertoires in COVID-19. Using immunoSEQ multiplex PCR, the repertoire was profiled, and TCRdb retains in-frame clones only, with some absent. The table lists tens of thousands of clones, roughly 83% of them singletons, with roughly 24% in the top ten. Sequences were obtained from peripheral blood. These receptors were collected from a woman over 75 with acute or convalescent COVID-19.

V gene TRBV13 combines with J gene TRBJ2-3, with 10 bases lining up with TRBD2. This CDR3 spans 18 amino acids. Germline V gives CDR1 PRHDT, CDR2 FYEKMQ (reference sequence). V trimming: 5 bases; J trimming: 6 bases; junction bases outside the gene matches: 17. CDR3: CASSRARSSGSNVDTQYF. Written as DNA, the CDR3 is TGTGCCAGCAGCAGAGCCCGGTCTAGCGGGAGCAACGTGGATACGCAGTATTTT. The full variable domain, rest sourced from reference TRBV13 and TRBJ2-3, is AAGVIQSPRHLIKEKRETATLKCYPIPRHDTVYWYQQGPGQDPQFLISFYEKMQSDKGSIPDRFSAQQFSDYHSELNMSSLELGDSALYFCASSRARSSGSNVDTQYFGPGTRLTVL.

The chain uses TRBV3-1 (or the pseudogene TRBV3-2) and TRBJ1-6; the D gene is possibly TRBD1 (6 bases). CDR1 is LGHDT, CDR2 YNNKEL, per germline (reference sequence). Trimming removed 4 bases from V and 10 bases from J, with 20 bases in between. This CDR3 spans 16 amino acids. The CDR3 DNA is TGTGCCAGCAGCCCCACAGGGAGCGGGAATGGGTCACCCCTCCACTTT. Protein product: CASSPTGSGNGSPLHF.

This sequence joins TRBV6-2 or TRBV6-3 and TRBJ1-5; 10 bases are shared with TRBD1. Germline trimming cut 6 bases from V and 4 bases from J; bases unmatched to any gene: 3. The V gene's germline CDR1 is MNHEY and CDR2 SVGEGT. This CDR3 is 14 amino acids long. The CDR3 DNA reads as TGTGCCAGCAGCTGGGGACAGGGGAATCAGCCCCAGCATTTT. Its protein product is CASSWGQGNQPQHF.

The V gene is TRBV5-5, the J gene TRBJ1-1; perhaps TRBD1 as D (6 bases). The germline V gene encodes CDR1 SGHKS and CDR2 YYEKEE (reference sequence). The CDR3 is made up of 16 amino acids. The V gene lost 1 base and the J gene lost 5 bases, with 18 bases spanning the gap. The CDR3 here is CASSLLGGGSRTEAFF. DNA for the CDR3: TGTGCCAGCAGCTTGTTGGGAGGGGGGTCTCGTACTGAAGCTTTCTTT.

This clone was found a few times. The chain has TRBV5-1 and TRBJ1-6; D remains unclear. V was cut by 2 bases and J by 4 bases, with 10 bases left in between. Germline CDR1 SGHRS, CDR2 YFSETQ. The CDR3 runs to 15 residues. CDR3 in amino acids: CASSFEAVYNSPLHF. CDR3 coding DNA: TGCGCCAGCAGCTTTGAGGCAGTTTATAATTCACCCCTCCACTTT. Based on the CDR3 plus reference TRBV5-1 and TRBJ1-6, the full variable domain is KAGVTQTPRYLIKTRGQQVTLSCSPISGHRSVSWYQQTPGQGLQFLFEYFSETQRNKGNFPGRFSGRQFSNSRSEMNVSTLELGDSALYLCASSFEAVYNSPLHFGNGTRLTVT.

The rearrangement links TRBV3-1 (or the pseudogene TRBV3-2) to TRBJ1-1; D is unclear. V was pared by 0 bases and J by 4 bases, with 15 bases between. Germline-derived CDR1 and CDR2 are LGHDT and YNNKEL (reference sequence). The CDR3 length is 16 residues. CDR3 amino acids: CASSQDTLRRVTEAFF. In DNA, the CDR3 is TGTGCCAGCAGCCAAGACACCCTACGGCGGGTCACTGAAGCTTTCTTT.

The V gene is TRBV20-1, the J gene TRBJ1-6; no firm D call. In germline, CDR1 is DFQATT, CDR2 SNEGSKA (reference sequence). Between the trimmed V and J ends, which lost 3 bases and 1 base, there was a span of 10 bases. CDR3 size: 15 residues. The CDR3 sequence is CSASNRGSYNSPLHF. The CDR3 DNA is TGCAGTGCTAGTAACCGGGGTTCCTATAATTCACCCCTCCACTTT.

This chain joins TRBV16 and TRBJ2-7; tentatively, D is TRBD1 (6 bases). V lost 0 bases and J 3 bases, leaving 9 bases between the germline ends. The CDR3 covers 14 residues. Germline values: CDR1 KGHSY, CDR2 FQNENV. The chain's CDR3 is CASSQSDSNYEQYF. The CDR3 DNA sequence: TGTGCCAGCAGCCAATCGGACAGTAACTACGAGCAGTACTTC.

The chain has TRBV29-1 and TRBJ1-2, with D hard to call. CDR3 length: 10 residues. CDR1 and CDR2 (germline): SQVTM, ANQGSEA. V dropped 4 bases and J dropped 5 bases, with 5 bases sitting between them. CDR3 sequence reads: CSVVGYGYTF. The CDR3 DNA reads TGCAGCGTTGTCGGGTATGGCTACACCTTC.

The chain is built from TRBV7-2 and TRBJ2-7, with D tentatively TRBD1 (6 bases). Germline V gene lookup returns CDR1 SGHTA and CDR2 FQGNSA. The CDR3 consists of 13 residues. The V gene lost 0 bases and the J gene lost 4 bases, with 7 bases spanning the gap. The CDR3 DNA reads TGTGCCAGCAGCTTAGCCACAGGGTACGAGCAGTACTTC. Encoded protein: CASSLATGYEQYF.

The chain uses TRBV29-1 and TRBJ1-5; a weak D match, TRBD1 (5 bases). The CDR3 spans 13 residues. From germline, CDR1 is SQVTM and CDR2 ANQGSEA. V was pared by 4 bases and J by 3 bases, with 10 bases between. The CDR3 bases are TGCAGCGTTGGGTCCAGGGCCAATCAGCCCCAGCATTTT. Encoded protein: CSVGSRANQPQHF.

This clone came up once. The V call is TRBV19, the J call TRBJ1-2; D is unresolved. Trimming took off 6 bases at V and 5 bases at J, with 7 bases between the two ends. The germline CDR1 and CDR2 sequences are LNHDA and SQIVND (reference sequence). The CDR3 totals 11 residues. CDR3 residues: CASRSVYGYTF. The CDR3 nucleotides are TGTGCCAGTAGGAGCGTTTATGGCTACACCTTC.

The rearrangement joins TRBV14 to TRBJ2-2; 7 positions agree with TRBD2. The CDR3 has 15 residues. With V trimmed by 3 bases and J by 1 base, 2 bases remained unmatched. Germline CDR1 SGHDN, CDR2 FVKESK. CDR3 bases: TGTGCCAGCAGCCATGGCGGGGGGAACACCGGGGAGCTGTTTTTT. Its translation: CASSHGGGNTGELFF.

The chain links TRBV20-1 to TRBJ2-5, with 8 nucleotides matching TRBD1. Germline CDR1 DFQATT, CDR2 SNEGSKA (reference sequence). The trim removed 3 bases at V and 5 bases at J, leaving 14 bases unmatched. CDR3 length: 16 residues. The CDR3 nucleotides are TGCAGTGCTAGTCGCGTGGGCAGGGGGCCTTCGGAGACCCAGTACTTC. This translates into CSASRVGRGPSETQYF.

This rearrangement joins TRBV14 to TRBJ1-3; maybe TRBD1 (6 bases). Trimming shortened V by 4 bases and J by 4 bases, and 20 bases separated the two germline ends. The germline CDR1 and CDR2 sequences are SGHDN and FVKESK. The CDR3 runs to 17 residues. The CDR3 here is CASSPLGGGTGGNTIYF. Here the CDR3 DNA reads TGTGCCAGCAGCCCTCTCGGGGGGGGCACGGGAGGAAACACCATATATTTT.

The chain combines TRBV7-9 with TRBJ2-3, with a weak D call TRBD1 (5 bases). V gave up 1 base and J gave up 0 bases, with 5 bases separating them. The CDR3 is 14 residues long. From germline, CDR1 is SEHNR and CDR2 FQNEAQ (reference sequence). The CDR3 here is CASSLEGSTDTQYF. CDR3 nucleotides: TGTGCCAGCAGCTTAGAGGGGAGCACAGATACGCAGTATTTT.

The V call is TRBV6-1, the J call TRBJ1-5; TRBD1 might be the D (5 bases). The CDR3 consists of 13 residues. In germline, CDR1 is MNHNS, CDR2 SASEGT. Trimming shortened V by 3 bases and J by 2 bases, and 5 bases separated the two germline ends. As DNA, the CDR3 is TGTGCCAGCAGTGACAGGGGCAATCAGCCCCAGCATTTT. It codes for CASSDRGNQPQHF.

The rearrangement joins TRBV19 to TRBJ1-5; 8 nucleotides align to TRBD1. Germline CDR1 is LNHDA and CDR2 is SQIVND (reference sequence). Losses at the gene ends were 8 bases for V and 6 bases for J; bases not matched to a gene: 9. The CDR3 runs to 14 residues. The CDR3 nucleotides are TGTGCCAGTGGGAAGGACAGGGCCATTCAGCCCCAGCATTTT. Translated, it gives CASGKDRAIQPQHF.

This clone appeared once. This rearrangement joins TRBV29-1 to TRBJ2-1; possible D gene TRBD1, 6 bases. The CDR3 has 12 residues. Trimming removed 7 bases at V and 7 bases at J, with 14 bases between. Germline assignment: CDR1 SQVTM and CDR2 ANQGSEA. Here the CDR3 DNA reads TGCAGCGAATGGGACACTGGGAATGAGCAGTTCTTC. Its protein product is CSEWDTGNEQFF.

A few counts support this clone. V and J are TRBV2 and TRBJ1-6; D gene unclear. This CDR3 contains 14 residues. CDR1 is SNHLY and CDR2 is FYNNEI in the germline V gene. V lost 4 bases and J lost 7, with 11 bases in between. CDR3 coding DNA: TGTGCCAGCAGTGTAACCGGGTTAAATTCACCCCTCCACTTT. This sequence encodes CASSVTGLNSPLHF.

V usage is TRBV5-4 and J usage is TRBJ2-3; 8 bases are shared with TRBD1. With V trimmed by 3 bases and J by 3 bases, 9 bases remained unmatched. CDR1 is SGHNT, CDR2 YYREEE, per germline (reference sequence). The CDR3 length is 16 residues. The CDR3 DNA reads as TGTGCCAGCAGCTGGGCAGGGGGCATTCAGACAGATACGCAGTATTTT. Protein sequence: CASSWAGGIQTDTQYF.

This chain connects TRBV19 to TRBJ2-2, with D possibly TRBD2 on 6 matching bases. The CDR3 is 13 residues long. The V gene lost 7 bases and the J gene lost 5 bases, with 11 bases spanning the gap. The germline V gene encodes CDR1 LNHDA and CDR2 SQIVND (reference sequence). For the CDR3, the DNA is TGTGCCAGTACTAGTCGGGGGACCGGGGAGCTGTTTTTT. Encoded protein: CASTSRGTGELFF.

About this clone itself: Distinct nucleotide sequences in the sample also encode this CDR3. The V gene is TRBV18, the J gene TRBJ2-3; perhaps TRBD2 as D (6 bases). Trimming removed 5 bases from V and 5 bases from J, with 11 bases in between. The CDR3 is made up of 13 amino acids. Germline V lookup: CDR1 KGHSH, CDR2 LQKENI. As DNA, the CDR3 is TGTGCCAGCTCATCGGGGACTGAAGATACGCAGTATTTT. The encoded protein is CASSSGTEDTQYF.

This clone was seen only once. J is TRBJ2-7 and V is TRBV1; TRBD2 is taken as the D call from the table, unchecked against the DNA. TRBV1 is annotated as a pseudogene. The CDR3 extends over 15 amino acids. The CDR3 coding sequence is TGCACCAGCAGCCAACCCCGTCTAGCGGGGTACGAGCAGTACGTC. This gives the protein CTSSQPRLAGYEQYV.

This chain links TRBV27 with TRBJ2-3; the match to TRBD2 covers 8 bases. The V segment lost 5 bases and the J segment 2 bases; nucleotides outside the gene matches: 18. Germline CDR1 reads MNHEY; CDR2 reads SMNVEV (reference sequence). CDR3 length: 19 residues. CDR3 region: CASSALGLVVQAPTDTQYF. The CDR3 bases are TGTGCCAGCAGTGCCTTGGGACTAGTTGTTCAAGCGCCCACAGATACGCAGTATTTT.

This chain connects TRBV12-5 to TRBJ1-2; TRBD1 matches 7 bases. The junction had 7 bases not matched to a gene; V was cut back by 0 bases and J by 6 bases. CDR1 and CDR2 (germline): LGHNT, FRNRAP. This CDR3 has 15 amino acids. In DNA form, the CDR3 reads TGTGCTAGTGGTTTGGTACCGGGACAGAGTAATGGCTACACCTTC. As protein: CASGLVPGQSNGYTF.

The CDR3 loop reads CASSITADPSRAFF. The CDR3 DNA reads as TGTGCCAGTAGTATTACGGCCGACCCCTCTAGAGCTTTCTTT. The gene calls are TRBV19 and TRBJ1-1; D is undetermined. Germline V gene lookup returns CDR1 LNHDA and CDR2 SQIVND (reference sequence). The length of the CDR3 is 14 residues. V shed 3 bases and J shed 10 bases, with 18 bases lying between them. Full variable domain (remainder filled in from reference TRBV19 and TRBJ1-1): DGGITQSPKYLFRKEGQNVTLSCEQNLNHDAMYWYRQDPGQGLRLIYYSQIVNDFQKGDIAEGYSVSREKKESFPLTVTSAQKNPTAFYLCASSITADPSRAFFGQGTRLTVV.